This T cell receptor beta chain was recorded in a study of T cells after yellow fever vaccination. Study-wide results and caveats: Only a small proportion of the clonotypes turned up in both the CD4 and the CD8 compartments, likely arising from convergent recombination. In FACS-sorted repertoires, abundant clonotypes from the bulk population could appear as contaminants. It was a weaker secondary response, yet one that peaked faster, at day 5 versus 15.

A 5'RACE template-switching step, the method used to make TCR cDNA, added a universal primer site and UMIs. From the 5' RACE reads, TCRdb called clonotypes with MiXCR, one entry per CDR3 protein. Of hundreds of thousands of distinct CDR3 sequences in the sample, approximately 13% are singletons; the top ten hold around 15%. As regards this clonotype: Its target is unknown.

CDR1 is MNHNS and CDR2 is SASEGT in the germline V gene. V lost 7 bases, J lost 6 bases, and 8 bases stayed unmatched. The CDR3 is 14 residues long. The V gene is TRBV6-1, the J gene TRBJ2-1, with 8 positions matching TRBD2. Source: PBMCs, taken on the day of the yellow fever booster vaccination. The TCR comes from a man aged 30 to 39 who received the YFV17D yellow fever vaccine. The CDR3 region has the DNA TGTGCCAGCACCCGCCGAGCGGGAGTCAATGAGCAGTTCTTC. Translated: CASTRRAGVNEQFF.